A single sample gave rise to the 29 T cell receptor beta chains below, sequenced in a study of early T cells in non-severe SARS-CoV-2 infection listed by TCRdb under 2021. The library was obtained by 5' RACE. Instrument on record: NextSeq 500. In-frame beta chains were kept once TCRdb had trimmed the public reads at Q25 with fastp and called clones with MiXCR. Each record represents a unique CDR3 protein, reported with the most common genes and DNA among its rows. The sample table shows roughly 80,000 distinct CDR3 sequences, and around 16% are seen once. About 12% of the sample is taken by the ten largest. Sequencing was carried out using whole blood. The receptors here all came from an adult who was a healthcare worker with PCR-confirmed SARS-CoV-2 infection or an uninfected control (not recorded which).

There are many counts of this clonotype. The chain recombines TRBV9 with TRBJ2-6, with D maybe TRBD2 (5 bases). This CDR3 region has 15 residues. Trimming stripped 0 bases from V and 2 bases from J, with 6 bases between. CDR1 is SGDLS, CDR2 YYNGEE, per germline. The CDR3 loop is CASSVAGTGANVLTF. The CDR3 DNA sequence: TGTGCCAGCAGCGTAGCGGGGACTGGGGCCAACGTCCTGACTTTC. Drawing the rest from reference TRBV9 and TRBJ2-6, the complete variable domain is DSGVTQTPKHLITATGQRVTLRCSPRSGDLSVYWYQQSLDQGLQFLIQYYNGEERAKGNILERFSAQQFPDLHSELNLSSLELGDSALYFCASSVAGTGANVLTFGAGSRLTVL.

For the CDR3, the DNA is TGCAGCGTTGAAGATCCCCGAGCAAGGAATGAGCAGTTCTTC. It specifies CSVEDPRARNEQFF. The chain has TRBV29-1 and TRBJ2-1; D ambiguous. Between the trimmed V and J ends, which lost 0 bases and 7 bases, there was a span of 13 bases. CDR1 SQVTM and CDR2 ANQGSEA come from the germline V gene. This CDR3 has 14 amino acids.

The rearrangement joins TRBV15 to TRBJ2-7, with D hard to call. V lost 3 bases, J lost 0 bases, and 6 bases lay in between. The CDR3 is 13 residues long. Germline-derived CDR1 and CDR2 are LNHNV and YYDKDF (reference sequence). The CDR3 DNA reads as TGTGCCACCAGCAGGGACGACTCCTACGAGCAGTACTTC. It is translated as CATSRDDSYEQYF.

This clonotype was recorded a few times. The chain links TRBV6-6 to TRBJ2-7; D gene uncertain. The germline V gene encodes CDR1 MNHNY and CDR2 SVGAGI (reference sequence). The ends were cut back, 2 bases at V and 0 bases at J, with 11 bases in the middle. CDR3 size: 15 residues. The CDR3 region is CASSYGTTVSYEQYF. As DNA, the CDR3 is TGTGCCAGCAGTTACGGCACCACCGTCTCCTACGAGCAGTACTTC.

The V and J genes are TRBV5-4 and TRBJ2-6, with 10 bases fitting TRBD1. Trimming took 4 bases from V and 3 from J; bases not matched to a gene: 7. From germline, CDR1 is SGHNT and CDR2 YYREEE (reference sequence). The CDR3 runs 17 residues. The CDR3 spells CASSPTGGAYGANVLTF. CDR3 coding DNA: TGTGCCAGCAGCCCGACAGGGGGCGCATATGGGGCCAACGTCCTGACTTTC.

This clonotype appeared a few times. CDR3 sequence (DNA): TGCAGCGTTGCCAGCGGGGTGTATACCGGGGAGCTGTTTTTT. It translates to CSVASGVYTGELFF. The chain has TRBV29-1 and TRBJ2-2; 7 bases match TRBD2. Germline V gene data show CDR1 as SQVTM and CDR2 as ANQGSEA. The V segment lost 4 bases and the J segment 5 bases; nucleotides outside the gene matches: 7. There are 14 residues in the CDR3.

With regard to this clonotype: This sequence may be a read error, since a much larger clone differs from it by one base. Here the CDR3 omits its conserved ending phenylalanine or tryptophan, so a read error is the likely source. The chain employs TRBV29-1 and TRBJ1-1, with 9 bases identical to TRBD1. The junction had 8 bases not matched to a gene; V was cut back by 7 bases and J by 5 bases. The germline V gene has CDR1 SQVTM and CDR2 ANQGSEA. This CDR3 has 13 amino acids. The CDR3 nucleotides are TGCAGCGCCGACCGGGACAGGGCGACTGAAGCTTTCTTA. Its protein is CSADRDRATEAFL.

This clonotype has at least ten counts. The chain combines TRBV11-3 with TRBJ2-2; TRBD2 matches 7 bases. This CDR3 has 14 residues. The V segment lost 1 base and the J segment 6 bases; nucleotides outside the gene matches: 2. Germline V gene lookup returns CDR1 SGHNT and CDR2 YENEEA. Here the CDR3 reads CASSLGAGAGELFF. The CDR3 DNA follows: TGTGCCAGCAGCTTAGGCGCGGGAGCCGGGGAGCTGTTTTTT.

The CDR3 is CSAGGSDYGYTF. The CDR3 DNA reads as TGCAGTGCAGGGGGCAGCGACTATGGCTACACCTTC. The chain employs TRBV20-1 and TRBJ1-2; 7 bases map to TRBD1. The length of the CDR3 is 12 residues. Germline V lookup: CDR1 DFQATT, CDR2 SNEGSKA (reference sequence). The junction had 4 bases not matched to a gene; V was cut back by 6 bases and J by 3 bases.

This clonotype appeared a few times. The chain links TRBV20-1 to TRBJ2-5, with no clear D. V was cut by 4 bases and J by 1 base, with 13 bases left in between. The CDR3 contains 14 residues. CDR1 and CDR2 (germline): DFQATT, SNEGSKA (reference sequence). CDR3 protein: CSATPEGAQETQYF. The CDR3 DNA reads TGCAGTGCTACTCCCGAAGGCGCCCAAGAGACCCAGTACTTC.

CDR3 bases: TGTGCCAGCAGTTACGACAGGGCTGGAAACACCATATATTTT. This encodes CASSYDRAGNTIYF. The V and J genes are TRBV6-6 and TRBJ1-3; 7 bases agree with TRBD1. The germline V gene encodes CDR1 MNHNY and CDR2 SVGAGI (reference sequence). This CDR3 is 14 amino acids long. V was clipped by 2 bases and J by 2 bases; unmatched bases: 0.

The V gene is TRBV6-2 or TRBV6-3, the J gene TRBJ2-7; weak D call: TRBD2 (6 bases). The CDR3 length is 17 residues. V lost 6 bases and J lost 1, with 22 bases in between. The germline V gene encodes CDR1 MNHEY and CDR2 SVGEGT. The DNA for the CDR3 is TGTGCCAGCAGCCGATTCTCGGGACTTACGGGTTCCTACGAGCAGTACTTC. As protein: CASSRFSGLTGSYEQYF.

In its sample, this clonotype was seen many times. The chain combines TRBV11-3 with TRBJ1-6; D gene uncertain. This CDR3 contains 13 residues. Trimming took off 0 bases at V and 7 bases at J, with 4 bases between the two ends. Germline V CDR1 and CDR2: SGHNT, YENEEA. CDR3 sequence: CASSLEGNSPLHF. The DNA of the CDR3 is TGTGCCAGCAGCTTAGAAGGCAATTCACCCCTCCACTTT.

The chain has TRBV4-3 and TRBJ1-4; D possibly corresponds to TRBD1 (5 bases). The germline V gene encodes CDR1 LGHNA and CDR2 YSLEER. The CDR3 loop spans 11 amino acids. The V gene lost 3 bases and the J gene lost 12 bases, with 8 bases spanning the gap. The DNA for the CDR3 is TGCGCCAGCAGCCACGTAGGGGAACTGTTTTTT. Amino acids: CASSHVGELFF.

This clonotype came up a few times. The chain employs TRBV6-1 and TRBJ2-3, with D perhaps TRBD2 (7 bases). CDR3 length: 15 residues. CDR1 is MNHNS and CDR2 is SASEGT in the germline V gene. Deletions cut 1 base from V and 10 bases from J, with 18 bases between. The CDR3 spells CASSEEGGPYPPQYF. The CDR3 DNA reads TGTGCCAGCAGTGAAGAGGGGGGGCCCTATCCGCCGCAGTATTTT.

This rearrangement joins TRBV28 to TRBJ1-1; D gene unclear. Trimming took 6 bases from V and 11 from J, leaving 4 bases between them. This CDR3 comprises 8 residues. Germline CDR1 reads MDHEN; CDR2 reads SYDVKM. CDR3: CASSSAFF. In nucleotides, the CDR3 is TGTGCCAGCAGCTCGGCTTTCTTT. The full variable domain, with the rest looked up from reference TRBV28 and TRBJ1-1, is DVKVTQSSRYLVKRTGEKVFLECVQDMDHENMFWYRQDPGLGLRLIYFSYDVKMKEKGDIPEGYSVSREKKERFSLILESASTNQTSMYLCASSSAFFGQGTRLTVV.

The genes are TRBV20-1 and TRBJ2-2; possibly TRBD1 or TRBD2 for D (5 bases each). V lost 3 bases to trimming and J lost 1 base, with 12 bases between them. CDR1 is DFQATT, CDR2 SNEGSKA, per germline (reference sequence). The CDR3 length is 15 residues. CDR3 amino acids: CSASPAGRNTGELFF. The CDR3 nucleotides read TGCAGTGCTAGCCCGGCAGGGAGGAACACCGGGGAGCTGTTTTTT.

V gene TRBV18 combines with J gene TRBJ2-2, with 8 bases fitting TRBD1. This CDR3 spans 15 amino acids. V lost 5 bases to trimming and J lost 6 bases; unmatched junction nucleotides: 8. Looked up from germline, CDR1 is KGHSH and CDR2 is LQKENI. This CDR3 reads CASSSSGGASGELFF. CDR3 sequence (DNA): TGTGCCAGCTCATCTTCAGGGGGCGCGTCCGGGGAGCTGTTTTTT.

The J gene is TRBJ2-4, the V gene TRBV12-3 or TRBV12-4; D may be TRBD1 or TRBD2 (6 bases each). Trimming removed 0 bases at V and 7 bases at J, with 19 bases between. This CDR3 region has 17 residues. DNA of the CDR3: TGTGCCAGCAGTTTAGCTAGCGAGGTCAGGAGGGGGAACATTCAGTACTTC. Amino acid sequence: CASSLASEVRRGNIQYF.

This clonotype was picked up a small number of times. This chain joins TRBV27 and TRBJ1-5; a weak D match, TRBD1 (6 bases). V was cut by 2 bases and J by 4 bases, with 9 bases left in between. CDR1 is MNHEY and CDR2 is SMNVEV in the germline V gene (reference sequence). This CDR3 comprises 14 residues. Written as DNA, the CDR3 is TGTGCCAGCAGTTTACAGGGGACAAATCAGCCCCAGCATTTT. It codes for CASSLQGTNQPQHF.

The gene calls are TRBV28 and TRBJ1-3; D might be TRBD1 (5 bases). CDR1 and CDR2 (germline): MDHEN, SYDVKM. The CDR3 length is 14 residues. V lost 7 bases and J 0 bases, leaving 10 bases between the germline ends. The CDR3 loop is CASTLRGSGNTIYF. Here the CDR3 DNA reads TGTGCCAGCACCCTGAGGGGCTCTGGAAACACCATATATTTT.

The rearrangement links TRBV5-6 to TRBJ1-5; no reliable D call. Germline values: CDR1 SGHDT, CDR2 YYEEEE. V dropped 3 bases and J dropped 4 bases, with 11 bases sitting between them. The CDR3 runs 14 residues. The DNA for the CDR3 is TGTGCCAGCAGCTCCGGGGTTTTTAATCAGCCCCAGCATTTT. Encoded protein: CASSSGVFNQPQHF.

This chain uses TRBV12-3 or TRBV12-4 with TRBJ1-1; 7 bases align to TRBD1. Losses at the gene ends were 6 bases for V and 3 bases for J; bases not matched to a gene: 4. There are 13 residues in the CDR3. CDR3 coding DNA: TGTGCCAGCAGAAACAGGGGTGACACTGAAGCTTTCTTT. Its translation: CASRNRGDTEAFF.

This clonotype was observed a few times. This chain uses TRBV7-2 with TRBJ2-7, with 15 bases that match TRBD2. Germline CDR1 reads SGHTA; CDR2 reads FQGNSA. This CDR3 is 15 amino acids long. Unmatched junction bases numbered 3, after V lost 5 bases and J lost 4 bases. CDR3 sequence (DNA): TGTGCCAGCAGCGCGGGACTAGCGGGAGGTTACGAGCAGTACTTC. Translation: CASSAGLAGGYEQYF.

There are a few counts of this clonotype. The V gene is TRBV27, the J gene TRBJ2-2; 9 nucleotides match TRBD1. This CDR3 has 18 amino acids. V lost 7 bases, J lost 1 base, and 13 bases stayed unmatched. Per germline, CDR1 MNHEY and CDR2 SMNVEV (reference sequence). This chain's CDR3 is CASKRTGVSERNTGELFF. The CDR3 DNA reads as TGTGCCAGCAAAAGGACAGGGGTTAGCGAAAGGAACACCGGGGAGCTGTTTTTT.

This chain connects TRBV24-1 to TRBJ2-1; 12 nucleotides agree with TRBD2. Unmatched junction bases numbered 9, after V lost 5 bases and J lost 8 bases. The CDR3 spans 16 residues. Germline CDR1 and CDR2: KGHDR and SFDVKD. Here the CDR3 reads CATSGGLAGSIYEQFF. DNA of the CDR3: TGTGCCACCAGTGGTGGACTAGCGGGATCTATCTATGAGCAGTTCTTC.

This chain uses TRBV4-1 with TRBJ2-3; TRBD1 agrees at 10 bases. Unmatched junction bases numbered 11, after V lost 3 bases and J lost 8 bases. The CDR3 consists of 16 residues. Germline V CDR1 and CDR2: MGHRA, YSYEKL. The CDR3, as DNA: TGCGCCAGCAGCCATGGGGCTGGGACAGGGGATGGTACGCAGTATTTT. This encodes CASSHGAGTGDGTQYF.

This clonotype was counted a few times. The rearrangement links TRBV6-1 to TRBJ2-3, with TRBD2 matching over 10 bases. V lost 6 bases to trimming and J lost 6 bases; unmatched junction nucleotides: 9. The length of the CDR3 is 15 residues. CDR1 is MNHNS and CDR2 is SASEGT in the germline V gene. The CDR3 DNA reads as TGTGCCAGCAGCCTAGGCCCAGCGGGAGGGGATACGCAGTATTTT. This codes for CASSLGPAGGDTQYF.

This clonotype has just a few counts. The CDR3 protein is CASSYTLAGDYEQYF. The CDR3 DNA follows: TGTGCCAGCAGTTACACACTAGCGGGGGACTACGAGCAGTACTTC. The chain carries TRBV6-2 or TRBV6-3 and TRBJ2-7, with 11 nucleotides matching TRBD2. J was trimmed by 3 bases and V by 2 bases; bases with no gene match: 3. CDR1 and CDR2 from the germline V gene are MNHEY and SVGEGT. The CDR3 has 15 amino acids.